Below, one TCR beta chain is given with its context. What it recognizes is unknown. The data originate from a study of cytomegalovirus exposure and HLA in healthy donors. General study findings and limits: Generally TCR sequences proved uncommon, though certain public TCRs appeared in numerous donors. Cytomegalovirus association was assigned to over 150 TCR beta chains. The CMV antigen specificity of a few CMV-associated chains was confirmed through in vitro analysis. Clusters of TCRs from the first cohort tended to co-occur in the 120 or so validation repertoires (as a later analysis found).

Clones were read by immunoSEQ multiplex PCR, and TCRdb kept only the in-frame ones, dropping some. Among about 60,000 clones, about nine tenths were seen once, and the ten largest hold roughly 1%. The length of the CDR3 is 15 residues. Trimming shortened V by 3 bases and J by 0 bases, and 7 bases separated the two germline ends. Germline values: CDR1 SGHRS, CDR2 YFSETQ. Sequenced input: PBMCs. This clonotype originated in a man aged 18 to 29 in good health and CMV-seronegative. This rearrangement joins TRBV5-1 to TRBJ2-6, with D possibly being TRBD2 (5 bases). CDR3: CASSSGSSGANVLTF. CDR3 bases: TGCGCCAGCAGCTCGGGGAGCTCTGGGGCCAACGTCCTGACTTTC.